This T cell receptor (beta chain) stems from a study of technical replicates of blood from a handful of donors. The ends lost 7 bases at V and 2 bases at J; junction bases unmatched: 9. CDR1 is SEHNR, CDR2 FQNEAQ, per germline (reference sequence). The CDR3 totals 15 residues. Here immunoSEQ multiplex PCR was the method, and the copy in TCRdb shows in-frame clones only, minus some. Here the sample spans 75,000 to 90,000 clones, under 95% being singletons. This rearrangement joins TRBV7-9 to TRBJ2-3; 7 bases match TRBD2. The clonotype was recovered from a human donor in good health. Sequenced sample: T cells isolated from PBMCs. As DNA, the CDR3 is TGTGCCAGCAACAAGCGGGAAGGGCACACAGATACGCAGTATTTT. Translation: CASNKREGHTDTQYF.